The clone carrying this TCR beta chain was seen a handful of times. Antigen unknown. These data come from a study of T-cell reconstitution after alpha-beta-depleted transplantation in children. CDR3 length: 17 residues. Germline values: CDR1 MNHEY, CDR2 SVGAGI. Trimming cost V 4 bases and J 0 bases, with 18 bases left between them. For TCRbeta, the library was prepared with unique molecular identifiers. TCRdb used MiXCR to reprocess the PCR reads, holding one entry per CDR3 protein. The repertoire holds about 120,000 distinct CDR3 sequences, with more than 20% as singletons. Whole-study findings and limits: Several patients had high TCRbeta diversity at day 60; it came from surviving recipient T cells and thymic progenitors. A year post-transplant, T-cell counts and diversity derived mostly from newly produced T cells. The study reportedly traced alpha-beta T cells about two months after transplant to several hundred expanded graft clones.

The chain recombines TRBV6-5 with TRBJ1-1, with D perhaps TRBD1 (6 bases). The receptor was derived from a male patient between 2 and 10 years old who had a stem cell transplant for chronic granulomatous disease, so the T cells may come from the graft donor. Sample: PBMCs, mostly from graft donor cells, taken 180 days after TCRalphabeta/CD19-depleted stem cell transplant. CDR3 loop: CASSFLPLNRVNTEAFF. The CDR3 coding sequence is TGTGCCAGCAGTTTCCTGCCTCTTAACAGGGTGAACACTGAAGCTTTCTTT.